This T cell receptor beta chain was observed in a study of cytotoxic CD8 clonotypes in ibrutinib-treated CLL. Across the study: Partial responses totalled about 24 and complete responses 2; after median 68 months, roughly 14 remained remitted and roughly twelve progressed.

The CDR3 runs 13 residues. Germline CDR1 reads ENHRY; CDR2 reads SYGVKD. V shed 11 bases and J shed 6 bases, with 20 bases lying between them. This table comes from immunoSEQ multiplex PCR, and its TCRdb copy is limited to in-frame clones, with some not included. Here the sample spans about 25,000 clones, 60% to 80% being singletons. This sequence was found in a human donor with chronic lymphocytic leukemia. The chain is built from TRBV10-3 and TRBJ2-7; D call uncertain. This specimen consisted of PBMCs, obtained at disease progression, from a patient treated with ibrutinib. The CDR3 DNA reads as TGTGCCGCCGGATCCGCCATTTCTCCCGAGCAGTACTTC. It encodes CAAGSAISPEQYF.